The source of this T cell receptor (beta chain) is a study of naive and memory T cell subsets. Study-wide findings and caveats: TCR transcript changes with activation or differentiation may affect this RNA method.

Amplification of ligated cDNA took four PCR rounds with SP2 and nested alpha and beta constant primers. Blood and skin TCR RNA was reverse transcribed with alpha and beta constant primers. TCRdb passed the UMI-ligation and nested PCR reads through MiXCR, listing each CDR3 protein once. Seen here are 25,000 to 30,000 distinct CDR3 sequences, around 4.9% observed once, and the top ten hold under 8%. This clonotype was detected a few times. Its antigen is undetermined. A UMI-containing oligonucleotide was joined by 3' ligation to the TCR cDNA template. Whole-blood samples were 2.5 to 3 ml of peripheral blood from healthy adult volunteers. Input was about 1 to 1000 ng of DNase-treated total RNA without cell sorting. Germline V lookup: CDR1 SGHTA, CDR2 FQGNSA. Trimming pared 1 base from V and 2 bases from J, leaving 15 bases between. The CDR3 has 16 amino acids.

The receptor's source is an adult in good health. The sequenced sample was blood. The rearrangement links TRBV7-2 to TRBJ2-7; weak D call: TRBD2 (6 bases). The CDR3 sequence is CASSLGGEAIAYEQYF. For the CDR3, the DNA is TGTGCCAGCAGCTTAGGCGGGGAAGCTATTGCCTACGAGCAGTACTTC.